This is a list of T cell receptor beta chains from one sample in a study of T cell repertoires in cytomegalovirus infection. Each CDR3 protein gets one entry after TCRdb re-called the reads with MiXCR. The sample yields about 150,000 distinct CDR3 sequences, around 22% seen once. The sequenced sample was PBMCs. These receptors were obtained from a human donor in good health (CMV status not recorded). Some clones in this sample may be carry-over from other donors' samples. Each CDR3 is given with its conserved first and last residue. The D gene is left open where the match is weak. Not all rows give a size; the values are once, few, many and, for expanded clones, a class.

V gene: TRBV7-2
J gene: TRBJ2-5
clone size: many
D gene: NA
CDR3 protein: CASSYGQSETQYF
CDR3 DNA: TGTGCCAGCAGCTACGGACAGTCGGAGACCCAGTACTTC

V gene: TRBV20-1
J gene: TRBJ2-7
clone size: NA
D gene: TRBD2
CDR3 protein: CSATRLAGDSYEQYF
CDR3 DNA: TGCAGTGCTACCCGACTAGCGGGGGACTCCTACGAGCAGTACTTC

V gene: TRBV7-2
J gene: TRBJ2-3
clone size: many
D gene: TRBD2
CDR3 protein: CASSLAGAGGQDTQYF
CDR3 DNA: TGTGCCAGCAGCTTAGCAGGTGCGGGGGGGCAAGATACGCAGTATTTT

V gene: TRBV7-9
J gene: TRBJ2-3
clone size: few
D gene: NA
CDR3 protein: CASSLGEASTDTQYF
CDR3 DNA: TGTGCCAGCAGCTTGGGGGAGGCTAGCACAGATACGCAGTATTTT

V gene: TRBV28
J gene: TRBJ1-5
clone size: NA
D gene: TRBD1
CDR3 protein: CAIRTGGSGNQPQHF
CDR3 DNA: TGTGCCATTAGGACAGGGGGCTCGGGCAATCAGCCCCAGCATTTT

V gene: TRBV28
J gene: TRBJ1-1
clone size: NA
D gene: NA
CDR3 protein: CASRAGYTEAFF
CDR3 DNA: TGTGCCAGCAGAGCAGGGTACACTGAAGCTTTCTTT

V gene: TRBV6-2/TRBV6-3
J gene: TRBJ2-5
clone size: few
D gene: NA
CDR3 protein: CASSLREQETQYF
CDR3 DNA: TGTGCCAGCAGTCTCCGGGAACAAGAGACCCAGTACTTC

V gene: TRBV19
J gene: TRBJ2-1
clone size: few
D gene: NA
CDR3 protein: CASSIDGRLYNEQFF
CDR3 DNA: TGTGCCAGTAGTATAGATGGGCGGCTCTACAATGAGCAGTTCTTC

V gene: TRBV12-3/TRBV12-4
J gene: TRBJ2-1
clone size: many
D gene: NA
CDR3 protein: CASSGDTLLYNEQFF
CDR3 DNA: TGTGCCAGCAGTGGGGACACCCTCCTATACAATGAGCAGTTCTTC

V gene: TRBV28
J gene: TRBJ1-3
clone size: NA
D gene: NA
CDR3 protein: CASGGPGNTIYF
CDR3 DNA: TGTGCCAGCGGGGGCCCGGGAAACACCATATATTTT

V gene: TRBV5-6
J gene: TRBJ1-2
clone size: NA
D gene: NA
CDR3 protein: CASSQQTASGYTF
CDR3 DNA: TGTGCCAGCAGCCAACAGACCGCCTCTGGCTACACCTTC

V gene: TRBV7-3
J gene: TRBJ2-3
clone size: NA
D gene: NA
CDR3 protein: CASRLTPISTDTQYF
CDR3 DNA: TGTGCCAGCCGCTTAACCCCGATATCCACAGATACGCAGTATTTT

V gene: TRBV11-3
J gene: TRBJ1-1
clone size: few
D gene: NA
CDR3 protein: CASSQTMNTEAFF
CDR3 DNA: TGTGCCAGCAGCCAGACAATGAACACTGAAGCTTTCTTT

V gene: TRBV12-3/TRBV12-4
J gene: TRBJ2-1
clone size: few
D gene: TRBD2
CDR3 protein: CASSLGSSGPYNEQFF
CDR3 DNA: TGTGCCAGCAGTTTAGGGTCTAGCGGACCCTACAATGAGCAGTTCTTC

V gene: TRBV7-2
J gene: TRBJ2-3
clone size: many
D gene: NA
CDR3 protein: CASSPDSRDTQYF
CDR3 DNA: TGTGCCAGCAGCCCAGACTCTCGCGATACGCAGTATTTT

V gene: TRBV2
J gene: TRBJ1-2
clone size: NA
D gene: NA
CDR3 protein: CASSYLGDGYTF
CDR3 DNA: TGTGCCAGCAGCTACCTAGGGGATGGCTACACCTTC

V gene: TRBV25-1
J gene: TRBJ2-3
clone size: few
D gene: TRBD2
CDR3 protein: CASSEYGTSGVSTDTQYF
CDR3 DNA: TGTGCCAGCAGTGAATATGGGACTAGCGGGGTTAGCACAGATACGCAGTATTTT